This T cell receptor (beta chain) comes out of a study of CD8+CD57+ T cells in acquired aplastic anemia. Study-level background: Sorting CD4+ and CD8+ cells gave DNA averaging approximately 2.9 ug. Study-wide results and caveats: Roughly 30 CD8+ CDR3 sequences occurred in both the patients and the controls.

The sequenced patients had an expansion of CD8+CD57+ cells seen by flow cytometry. The enrolled patients all had severe acquired aplastic anemia. At the time of blood sampling, patients had not yet received any therapy. Points on this clonotype: What it recognizes is unknown.

For CDR3 and TCR beta VDJ profiling, genomic DNA was the template used. TCRdb re-derived calls from the reads in MiXCR, one entry per CDR3 protein. The sample gives around 210,000 distinct CDR3 sequences, more than 55% of which show up once; roughly 53% is in the top ten. The germline V gene encodes CDR1 LNHNV and CDR2 YYDKDF (reference sequence). The CDR3 spans 16 residues. With 5 bases removed from V and 4 bases from J, the gap between germline ends came to 17 bases. The sequenced sample consisted of sorted CD4+, CD8+, or CD8+CD57+ T cells (not recorded which) from PBMCs. This clonotype was obtained from a human donor with aplastic anemia. This sequence joins TRBV15 and TRBJ1-4; D is perhaps TRBD1 (6 bases). CDR3 sequence (DNA): TGTGCCACCAGCCCTACCAACAGGGTTAATAATGAAAAACTGTTTTTT. It translates to CATSPTNRVNNEKLFF. Complete variable domain (other parts from reference TRBV15 and TRBJ1-4): DAMVIQNPRYQVTQFGKPVTLSCSQTLNHNVMYWYQQKSSQAPKLLFHYYDKDFNNEADTPDNFQSRRPNTSFCFLDIRSPGLGDTAMYLCATSPTNRVNNEKLFFGSGTQLSVL.